This T cell receptor (beta chain) was captured by sequencing in a study of blood T cells in healthy people across ages. Through a sample-barcoded 5' primer and a J-beta primer mix, a second PCR was run for roughly 6 to 12 cycles. TCRdb re-derived calls from the 5' RACE reads in MiXCR, one entry per CDR3 protein. The profile covers roughly 1.6 million distinct CDR3 sequences, with around 35% appearing a single time and approximately 11% taken by the ten largest. Findings and caveats of the study: Investigators viewed diversity estimates from one million T cells as underestimates, the study reported. Long-lived donors carried more naive CD4+ cells and greater diversity than aged donors.

V lost 5 bases and J lost 3, with 23 bases in between. Germline loops: CDR1 SGHTA, CDR2 FQGNSA. The CDR3 consists of 18 residues. Samples had at least 6.5 million PBMCs isolated from them. About this clonotype: Its antigen is still unknown.

The sequenced material came from blood. J is TRBJ2-1 and V is TRBV7-2; D not certain. This clonotype was obtained from a young woman in good health. CDR3 nucleotide sequence: TGTGCCAGCAGCCTAATCATCGGCACCCCGGATTACTACAATGAGCAGTTCTTC. Its translation is CASSLIIGTPDYYNEQFF.